Each of the 30 T cell receptor beta chains below was sequenced from the same sample in a study of beta chain features in type 1 diabetes. Expressed TCRB transcripts were sequenced after all isolated RNA was converted to cDNA. Assay used: immunoSEQ multiplex PCR; TCRdb lists only in-frame clones, some missing. The sample has fewer than 350,000 clones; around 20% are singletons. The specimen sequenced was naive CD4+ T cells from blood. These receptors originate from a woman younger than 35 in good health.

This clone was seen only a few times. The rearrangement joins TRBV5-1 to TRBJ2-5; the match to TRBD1 covers 11 bases. After removal of 5 bases from V and 5 bases from J, the junction contained 8 bases not matched to a gene. The CDR3 covers 15 residues. Germline loops: CDR1 SGHRS, CDR2 YFSETQ. CDR3 residues: CASRTGQGAWETQYF. DNA for the CDR3: TGCGCCAGCAGAACCGGACAGGGGGCTTGGGAGACCCAGTACTTC.

This rearrangement joins TRBV19 to TRBJ2-7; 13 bases map to TRBD2. The V and J ends lost 5 bases and 2 bases, in that order; junction bases with no gene match: 6. Germline-derived CDR1 and CDR2 are LNHDA and SQIVND (reference sequence). This CDR3 contains 16 residues. The CDR3 region is CASSPAGTSGTYEQYF. The DNA of the CDR3 is TGTGCCAGTAGTCCCGCCGGGACTAGCGGGACCTACGAGCAGTACTTC.

Turning to this clone: The junction does not match germline at one end; this may be a read error. The rearrangement uses TRBV2 and TRBJ1-1; 7 nucleotides match TRBD1. Germline lookup yields CDR1 SNHLY and CDR2 FYNNEI. The CDR3 spans 14 residues. The CDR3 sequence: CASREDRVRPEAFF. The CDR3 nucleotides read TGTGCCAGCAGGGAAGACAGGGTAAGGCCTGAAGCTTTCTTT.

The chain joins TRBV7-8 to TRBJ2-1, with 12 bases aligning to TRBD2. The CDR3 is made up of 18 amino acids. In germline, CDR1 is SGHVS, CDR2 FQNEAQ. V shed 3 bases, J shed 5 bases, and the junction held 11 bases outside the gene matches. The CDR3 here is CASSFLGLAGKVNNEQFF. Written as DNA, the CDR3 is TGTGCCAGCAGCTTTCTTGGACTAGCGGGAAAAGTAAACAATGAGCAGTTCTTC.

This clone came up a few times. The chain joins TRBV4-1 to TRBJ2-3; 9 bases are a match to TRBD2. The CDR3 has 16 residues. With 4 bases clipped from V and 4 bases from J, the junction kept 9 bases outside the gene matches. The germline gives CDR1 MGHRA, CDR2 YSYEKL. CDR3 in DNA: TGCGCCAGCAGCCGCACCGGGACTAGCTATGCAGATACGCAGTATTTT. Encoded protein: CASSRTGTSYADTQYF.

This rearrangement joins TRBV10-3 to TRBJ2-7; TRBD1 agrees at 10 bases. The junction had 8 bases not matched to a gene; V was cut back by 10 bases and J by 5 bases. Germline CDR1 reads ENHRY; CDR2 reads SYGVKD. CDR3 size: 13 residues. CDR3 residues: CATFSGTGDEQYF. CDR3 coding DNA: TGTGCCACGTTCTCCGGGACAGGGGACGAGCAGTACTTC.

Here the CDR3 DNA reads TGTGCCAGCAGCCCCCCTGAGGGGGCCAGGGAGACCCAGTACTTC. This translates into CASSPPEGARETQYF. V is TRBV7-9 and J is TRBJ2-5; 7 positions match TRBD1. Per germline, CDR1 SEHNR and CDR2 FQNEAQ (reference sequence). This CDR3 has 15 amino acids. The ends lost 5 bases at V and 5 bases at J; junction bases unmatched: 11.

The gene calls are TRBV5-1 and TRBJ2-1; the match to TRBD2 covers 9 bases. V was clipped by 3 bases and J by 8 bases; unmatched bases: 12. The CDR3 totals 16 residues. CDR1 is SGHRS, CDR2 YFSETQ, per germline. CDR3 sequence reads: CASSSWTSANNDEQFF. CDR3 nucleotide sequence: TGCGCCAGCAGCTCTTGGACTAGCGCCAACAACGATGAGCAGTTCTTC.

V usage is TRBV29-1 and J usage is TRBJ1-2; 8 bases are a match to TRBD1. V was pared by 5 bases and J by 2 bases, with 10 bases of the junction left unmatched. The CDR3 contains 15 residues. The germline gives CDR1 SQVTM, CDR2 ANQGSEA. CDR3 in DNA: TGCAGCGTTACGGACAGGGTGCGTGGCAACTATGGCTACACCTTC. As protein: CSVTDRVRGNYGYTF.

This clone was counted between two and nine times. The V and J genes are TRBV9 and TRBJ1-2, with 7 positions matching TRBD1. J gave up 3 bases and V 0 bases, and 2 bases lay outside the gene matches. The germline V gene has CDR1 SGDLS and CDR2 YYNGEE. CDR3 length equals 14 residues. CDR3 in DNA: TGTGCCAGCAGCGTAGTGGGGACAGACTATGGCTACACCTTC. It is translated as CASSVVGTDYGYTF.

The V gene is TRBV30, the J gene TRBJ2-1, with 12 nucleotides matching TRBD2. The trim removed 2 bases at V and 9 bases at J, leaving 8 bases unmatched. This CDR3 has 15 residues. Germline V gene lookup returns CDR1 GTSNPN and CDR2 SVGIG (reference sequence). CDR3 DNA sequence: TGTGCCTGGAGTTTAGCTAGCGGGAGGGCCGGTGAGCAGTTCTTC. It yields the protein CAWSLASGRAGEQFF.

This chain uses TRBV15 with TRBJ2-5, with D possibly being TRBD2 (6 bases). The CDR3 contains 16 residues. Per germline, CDR1 LNHNV and CDR2 YYDKDF (reference sequence). The V and J ends lost 4 bases and 5 bases respectively, with 20 bases between them. CDR3 sequence (DNA): TGTGCCACCAGCAAAGGAGGGAAGTTGGGTCGGGAGACCCAGTACTTC. This encodes CATSKGGKLGRETQYF.

This sequence joins TRBV20-1 and TRBJ2-3; no clear D. V lost 0 bases, J lost 6 bases, and 4 bases lay in between. The germline V gene encodes CDR1 DFQATT and CDR2 SNEGSKA (reference sequence). CDR3 length: 11 residues. CDR3 DNA: TGCAGTGCTAGAGAACAGGATACGCAGTATTTT. It yields the protein CSAREQDTQYF.

This clone has just a few counts. The gene calls are TRBV7-2 and TRBJ2-1; D call uncertain. CDR1 and CDR2 from the germline V gene are SGHTA and FQGNSA. Trimming shortened V by 7 bases and J by 2 bases, and 12 bases separated the two germline ends. The CDR3 is 14 amino acids. CDR3 nucleotide sequence: TGTGCCAGCACCGATAGAAAACCCTACAATGAGCAGTTCTTC. Translation: CASTDRKPYNEQFF.

The chain couples TRBV9 to TRBJ2-3; a possible D gene is TRBD1 (6 bases). The V gene lost 4 bases and the J gene lost 0 bases, with 12 bases spanning the gap. This CDR3 contains 15 residues. CDR1 and CDR2 from the germline V gene are SGDLS and YYNGEE. This CDR3 is CASSTGQSSTDTQYF. In DNA, the CDR3 is TGTGCCAGCAGCACGGGACAATCTAGCACAGATACGCAGTATTTT.

This sequence joins TRBV9 and TRBJ2-5, with TRBD2 matching 8 bases. In germline, CDR1 is SGDLS, CDR2 YYNGEE. V shed 1 base, J shed 5 bases, and the junction held 7 bases outside the gene matches. The CDR3 spans 15 residues. The CDR3 DNA reads TGTGCCAGCAGCGTACACGGGAGGGCGGGCGAGACCCAGTACTTC. It is translated as CASSVHGRAGETQYF.

The V gene is TRBV21-1, the J gene TRBJ2-7; the table's TRBD2 call for D was not verified on the DNA. TRBV21-1 is a pseudogene. This CDR3 has 16 residues. CDR3 amino acids: CASPPREELQAYEQYF. The CDR3 region has the DNA TGTGCCAGCCCCCCGAGGGAGGAACTGCAGGCCTACGAGCAGTACTTC.

This chain links TRBV5-1 with TRBJ2-5; TRBD2 agrees at 9 bases. The CDR3 runs 15 residues. After removal of 5 bases from V and 0 bases from J, the junction contained 5 bases not matched to a gene. From germline, CDR1 is SGHRS and CDR2 YFSETQ. This CDR3 is CASSRAGGNQETQYF. CDR3 in DNA: TGCGCCAGCAGTAGGGCGGGAGGGAACCAAGAGACCCAGTACTTC.

The chain has TRBV5-4 and TRBJ1-2; D uncertain. V lost 0 bases to trimming and J lost 4 bases, with 16 bases between them. Germline lookup yields CDR1 SGHNT and CDR2 YYREEE (reference sequence). CDR3 length equals 16 residues. CDR3 nucleotide sequence: TGTGCCAGCAGCTTGGTTAGGGAGTCACTCAGCTATGGCTACACCTTC. Translated, it gives CASSLVRESLSYGYTF. The variable domain in full, with the rest retrieved from reference TRBV5-4 and TRBJ1-2, is ETGVTQSPTHLIKTRGQQVTLRCSSQSGHNTVSWYQQALGQGPQFIFQYYREEENGRGNFPPRFSGLQFPNYSSELNVNALELDDSALYLCASSLVRESLSYGYTFGSGTRLTVV.

This clone has more than one count but fewer than ten. This rearrangement joins TRBV15 to TRBJ2-7, with D tentatively TRBD2 (6 bases). Between the trimmed V and J ends, which lost 0 bases and 0 bases, there was a span of 12 bases. The CDR3 has 16 amino acids. Germline V gene data show CDR1 as LNHNV and CDR2 as YYDKDF (reference sequence). Here the CDR3 DNA reads TGTGCCACCAGCAGAGATCGCGGGACCACCTCCTACGAGCAGTACTTC. It specifies CATSRDRGTTSYEQYF.

This clone was observed a few times. The CDR3 spells CSVAGGEEKLFF. The CDR3 bases are TGCAGCGTTGCCGGAGGGGAGGAAAAACTGTTTTTT. The chain carries TRBV29-1 and TRBJ1-4, with D possibly matching TRBD1 (5 bases). V dropped 4 bases and J dropped 8 bases, with 11 bases sitting between them. The length of the CDR3 is 12 residues. Per the germline V gene, CDR1 is SQVTM and CDR2 is ANQGSEA.

This clone was seen a handful of times. The chain employs TRBV5-1 and TRBJ2-7, with D unclear. Germline V gene sequence: CDR1 SGHRS, CDR2 YFSETQ. V was clipped by 2 bases and J by 4 bases, with 10 bases between them. CDR3 length: 13 residues. This chain's CDR3 is CASSLIAEYEQYF. The CDR3 DNA sequence: TGCGCCAGCAGCTTAATAGCAGAATACGAGCAGTACTTC.

The chain joins TRBV19 to TRBJ2-1; D possibly corresponds to TRBD2 (6 bases). Germline V CDR1 and CDR2: LNHDA, SQIVND (reference sequence). Trimming cost V 1 base and J 8 bases, with 15 bases left between them. This CDR3 comprises 15 residues. The CDR3 sequence: CASSIGPSGVDEQFF. CDR3 in DNA: TGTGCCAGTAGTATAGGCCCTTCGGGAGTGGATGAGCAGTTCTTC.

The rearrangement joins TRBV6-4 to TRBJ1-5; the D is unclear. Germline lookup yields CDR1 MRHNA and CDR2 SNTAGT. The ends were cut back, 6 bases at V and 5 bases at J, with 20 bases in the middle. The CDR3 has 16 residues. CDR3 sequence: CASRGSCGERHQPQHF. The CDR3 DNA is TGTGCCAGCAGAGGAAGTTGTGGGGAGAGGCATCAGCCCCAGCATTTT.

The gene calls are TRBV5-1 and TRBJ2-7, with 7 bases identical to TRBD2. Germline CDR1 is SGHRS and CDR2 is YFSETQ. Unmatched junction bases numbered 5, after V lost 0 bases and J lost 2 bases. This CDR3 has 15 amino acids. The CDR3 protein is CASSLGASGAYEQYF. The CDR3, as DNA: TGCGCCAGCAGCTTGGGGGCTAGCGGCGCCTACGAGCAGTACTTC.

This chain uses TRBV11-2 with TRBJ2-7, with TRBD1 identical over 7 bases. Germline V lookup: CDR1 SGHAT, CDR2 FQNNGV. The length of the CDR3 is 13 residues. Trimming at V came to 6 bases and at J to 3 bases, leaving 5 bases not matched to a gene. This chain's CDR3 is CASRPTGYYEQYF. CDR3 sequence (DNA): TGTGCCAGCAGACCGACAGGGTACTACGAGCAGTACTTC.

This clone was counted a few times. The V call is TRBV7-2, the J call TRBJ2-7; the D is unclear. Trimming left V 5 bases short and J 7 bases short, with 15 bases between. This CDR3 spans 13 amino acids. Germline V gene data show CDR1 as SGHTA and CDR2 as FQGNSA. CDR3 sequence reads: CASSLTRLWEQYF. CDR3 coding DNA: TGTGCCAGCAGCCTAACCCGATTGTGGGAGCAGTACTTC. The whole variable domain, filled in from reference TRBV7-2 and TRBJ2-7, reads GAGVSQSPSNKVTEKGKDVELRCDPISGHTALYWYRQSLGQGLEFLIYFQGNSAPDKSGLPSDRFSAERTGGSVSTLTIQRTQQEDSAVYLCASSLTRLWEQYFGPGTRLTVT.

Only a few counts were recorded for this clone. The rearrangement joins TRBV28 to TRBJ1-1; D is uncertain. Germline assignment: CDR1 MDHEN and CDR2 SYDVKM. The V and J ends lost 2 bases and 10 bases respectively, with 11 bases between them. The CDR3 is 12 residues long. The CDR3 sequence: CASSLTGVSAFF. The CDR3 DNA is TGTGCCAGCAGTTTAACCGGGGTATCAGCTTTCTTT.

V gene TRBV15 combines with J gene TRBJ1-2; possibly TRBD1 for D (6 bases). Germline V CDR1 and CDR2: LNHNV, YYDKDF (reference sequence). The CDR3 has 16 residues. V lost 5 bases to trimming and J lost 5 bases, with 21 bases between them. The CDR3 nucleotides read TGTGCCACCAGCCCCCAGCGGGGGGGCGCGTCGTATGGCTACACCTTC. Translating gives CATSPQRGGASYGYTF.

CDR3 loop: CASSLERLLAGGREQFF. CDR3 nucleotide sequence: TGTGCCAGCAGCTTAGAACGGCTCCTAGCGGGAGGAAGGGAGCAGTTCTTC. J is TRBJ2-1 and V is TRBV7-9, with 11 bases aligning to TRBD2. Germline loops: CDR1 SEHNR, CDR2 FQNEAQ (reference sequence). The CDR3 is made up of 17 amino acids. Trimming cost V 1 base and J 10 bases; bases outside gene matches: 12.